Below, 3 T cell receptor beta chains from the same sample are listed, as sequenced in a study of blood T cell repertoires in COVID-19. Sequencing was performed with immunoSEQ multiplex PCR; in TCRdb, only in-frame clones are kept and a portion is missing. In the table there are a few hundred thousand clones, around 90% of which are singletons. The sample was peripheral blood. These receptors were taken from a woman aged 55-70 years with COVID-19, enrolled during active disease.

This chain links TRBV25-1 with TRBJ1-3; 8 bases fit TRBD1. The germline gives CDR1 MGHDK, CDR2 SYGVNS. V shed 4 bases, J shed 8 bases, and the junction held 1 base outside the gene matches. The CDR3 covers 12 residues. The chain's CDR3 is CASSADRDTIYF. CDR3 coding DNA: TGTGCCAGCAGTGCGGACAGGGACACCATATATTTT. Together with reference TRBV25-1 and TRBJ1-3, the CDR3 gives the full variable domain: EADIYQTPRYLVIGTGKKITLECSQTMGHDKMYWYQQDPGMELHLIHYSYGVNSTEKGDLSSESTVSRIRTEHFPLTLESARPSHTSQYLCASSADRDTIYFGEGSWLTVV.

This chain links TRBV18 with TRBJ2-3; D gene uncertain. Germline V gene lookup returns CDR1 KGHSH and CDR2 LQKENI. The V end was cut by 3 bases, the J end by 0 bases, with 16 bases between. The CDR3 runs to 17 residues. CDR3 sequence: CASSPRRLGLSTDTQYF. In DNA form, the CDR3 reads TGTGCCAGCTCACCCCGTAGGCTTGGGCTTAGCACAGATACGCAGTATTTT.

J is TRBJ1-5 and V is TRBV28, with 7 positions matching TRBD1. The CDR3 runs 15 residues. CDR1 and CDR2 from the germline V gene are MDHEN and SYDVKM. The junction had 2 bases not matched to a gene; V was cut back by 2 bases and J by 1 base. CDR3 sequence (DNA): TGTGCCAGCAGTTTAACAGGGGTGAGCAATCAGCCCCAGCATTTT. It encodes CASSLTGVSNQPQHF.